Sequencing of this T cell receptor (beta chain) was carried out in a study of human T cells and chemical hapten exposure. Via MiXCR, TCRdb re-called the RACE reads, giving one row per CDR3 protein. The profile shows about 380,000 distinct CDR3 sequences, 5.1% of them singletons. The CDR3 has 20 residues. Trimming cost V 5 bases and J 5 bases; bases outside gene matches: 23. The germline V gene encodes CDR1 SEHNR and CDR2 FQNEAQ (reference sequence). This clonotype appeared many times. Time point described: pre-sensitization, week 0. Indicated treatment: therapeutic diphenylcyclopropenone sensitization with weekly scalp DPC.

This chain uses TRBV7-9 with TRBJ1-4, with TRBD1 matching 7 bases. This receptor was obtained from a woman in her 50s with alopecia areata. Some clones in this sample may be carry-over from other donors' samples. The sequences come from whole blood, collected in connection with sensitization to the hapten diphenylcyclopropenone (DPC). The CDR3 is CASSQRGQTNLQLINEKLFF. CDR3 nucleotide sequence: TGTGCCAGCAGCCAGAGGGGGCAGACTAACCTGCAACTAATAAATGAAAAACTGTTTTTT.